This passage covers 17 T cell receptor beta chains from one sample sequenced in a study of OX40 agonist ivuxolimab in advanced cancers. This table comes from immunoSEQ multiplex PCR, and its TCRdb copy is limited to in-frame clones, with some not included. The data hold over 40,000 clones, with roughly nine tenths observed a single time. Source: CD4+ or CD8+ T cells sorted from blood, taken in a trial of the OX40 agonist ivuxolimab. These receptors all come from an adult with an advanced solid tumor such as melanoma, head and neck, liver or kidney cancer.

V gene TRBV7-9 combines with J gene TRBJ2-3, with D unresolved. CDR1 and CDR2 (germline): SEHNR, FQNEAQ (reference sequence). The CDR3 sequence is 15 residues long. The V gene lost 5 bases and the J gene lost 2 bases, with 14 bases spanning the gap. The CDR3 region is CASSPPSGFTDTQYF. CDR3 bases: TGTGCCAGCAGCCCCCCTAGTGGGTTCACAGATACGCAGTATTTT.

The chain has TRBV28 and TRBJ1-5; TRBD1 matches 11 bases. This CDR3 is built from 17 residues. Germline assignment: CDR1 MDHEN and CDR2 SYDVKM. V lost 4 bases and J lost 6; bases outside the gene matches: 11. For the CDR3, the DNA is TGTGCCAGCAGTTCCCTCCCCGGACAGGGGGCACTTCAGCCCCAGCATTTT. Its translation: CASSSLPGQGALQPQHF.

This clone was detected only once. The CDR3 sequence is CASSEGANNEQFF. In DNA form, the CDR3 reads TGCGCCAGCAGTGAAGGGGCGAACAATGAGCAGTTCTTC. This chain links TRBV10-1 with TRBJ2-1, with D tentatively TRBD1 (5 bases). The germline V gene has CDR1 WNHNN and CDR2 SYGVQD (reference sequence). The CDR3 has 13 residues. The germline V and J ends were trimmed by 3 bases and 5 bases, with 8 bases remaining between them.

CDR3 loop: CASSYFGGQETQYF. Here the CDR3 DNA reads TGTGCCAGCAGTTACTTCGGGGGCCAAGAGACCCAGTACTTC. V and J are TRBV6-6 and TRBJ2-5; perhaps TRBD2 as D (6 bases). CDR3 length: 14 amino acids. Germline CDR1 MNHNY, CDR2 SVGAGI (reference sequence). V was pared by 1 base and J by 1 base, with 7 bases between.

This clone occurred once. This chain uses TRBV7-9 with TRBJ2-1; 7 bases are shared with TRBD2. The V gene end was trimmed by 2 bases and the J gene end by 3 bases; junction bases not matched to a gene: 13. The CDR3 extends over 18 amino acids. Germline V gene sequence: CDR1 SEHNR, CDR2 FQNEAQ (reference sequence). This chain's CDR3 is CASSLRREQELIYNEQFF. The DNA of the CDR3 is TGTGCCAGCAGCTTAAGGCGGGAGCAAGAATTAATCTACAATGAGCAGTTCTTC.

This chain uses TRBV5-1 with TRBJ2-1; perhaps TRBD2 as D (5 bases). The CDR3 extends over 17 amino acids. Trimming removed 0 bases from V and 0 bases from J, with 13 bases in between. CDR1 is SGHRS, CDR2 YFSETQ, per germline. The CDR3, as DNA: TGCGCCAGCAGCTTGGGGAGCGGACCGAGCTCCTACAATGAGCAGTTCTTC. Its translation is CASSLGSGPSSYNEQFF.

This chain uses TRBV6-6 with TRBJ2-7; 8 bases align to TRBD1. Germline CDR1 MNHNY, CDR2 SVGAGI (reference sequence). V shed 6 bases and J 3 bases; nucleotides not matched to a gene: 7. The CDR3 consists of 14 residues. The chain's CDR3 is CASSLIRGLYEQYF. For the CDR3, the DNA is TGTGCCAGCAGCCTTATCAGGGGGCTCTACGAGCAGTACTTC.

The chain carries TRBV27 and TRBJ2-3; 7 bases are a match to TRBD1. CDR1 MNHEY and CDR2 SMNVEV come from the germline V gene (reference sequence). The CDR3 loop spans 14 amino acids. The V segment lost 5 bases and the J segment 4 bases; nucleotides outside the gene matches: 6. The CDR3 region is CASSAWTGPDTQYF. The CDR3 DNA sequence: TGTGCCAGCAGTGCCTGGACAGGCCCAGATACGCAGTATTTT.

This chain links TRBV19 with TRBJ2-2, with D perhaps TRBD2 (5 bases). Trimming stripped 5 bases from V and 1 base from J, with 11 bases between. The germline gives CDR1 LNHDA, CDR2 SQIVND (reference sequence). The CDR3 length is 15 residues. As DNA, the CDR3 is TGTGCCAGTAGTGCGGGCCTCCAGAACACCGGGGAGCTGTTTTTT. Translated, it gives CASSAGLQNTGELFF. The full variable domain, in which reference TRBV19 and TRBJ2-2 provide the parts outside the CDR3, is DGGITQSPKYLFRKEGQNVTLSCEQNLNHDAMYWYRQDPGQGLRLIYYSQIVNDFQKGDIAEGYSVSREKKESFPLTVTSAQKNPTAFYLCASSAGLQNTGELFFGEGSRLTVL.

The J gene is TRBJ1-5, the V gene TRBV28; D is uncertain. The CDR3 sequence is 14 residues long. Germline CDR1 MDHEN, CDR2 SYDVKM. The germline V and J ends were trimmed by 2 bases and 4 bases, with 9 bases remaining between them. The CDR3 loop reads CASSLGSGNQPQHF. CDR3 bases: TGTGCCAGCAGTTTAGGATCGGGGAATCAGCCCCAGCATTTT. The complete variable domain, with remaining parts taken from reference TRBV28 and TRBJ1-5, reads DVKVTQSSRYLVKRTGEKVFLECVQDMDHENMFWYRQDPGLGLRLIYFSYDVKMKEKGDIPEGYSVSREKKERFSLILESASTNQTSMYLCASSLGSGNQPQHFGDGTRLSIL.

The chain recombines TRBV30 with TRBJ1-3, with 7 bases fitting TRBD1. V lost 2 bases to trimming and J lost 4 bases; unmatched junction nucleotides: 8. The CDR3 is made up of 15 amino acids. Germline CDR1 reads GTSNPN; CDR2 reads SVGIG (reference sequence). CDR3 DNA: TGTGCCTGGAGTCTCCCGTCAGGGGGAGGAAACACCATATATTTT. Amino acids: CAWSLPSGGGNTIYF. Filled out from reference TRBV30 and TRBJ1-3, the complete variable domain reads SQTIHQWPATLVQPVGSPLSLECTVEGTSNPNLYWYRQAAGRGLQLLFYSVGIGQISSEVPQNLSASRPQDRQFILSSKKLLLSDSGFYLCAWSLPSGGGNTIYFGEGSWLTVV.

The CDR3: CASSQGGSSRITGELFF. Here the CDR3 DNA reads TGTGCCAGCAGCCAAGGCGGGAGCAGCCGAATCACCGGGGAGCTGTTTTTT. The gene calls are TRBV11-2 and TRBJ2-2; 7 bases align to TRBD2. Germline V gene lookup returns CDR1 SGHAT and CDR2 FQNNGV. Trimming cost V 5 bases and J 4 bases; bases outside gene matches: 13. The CDR3 covers 17 residues.

The chain combines TRBV5-1 with TRBJ1-6, with D tentatively TRBD1 (5 bases). The V end lost 4 bases, the J end lost 2 bases, and 10 bases lay between the germline ends. Per the germline V gene, CDR1 is SGHRS and CDR2 is YFSETQ. The CDR3 extends over 15 amino acids. CDR3 nucleotides: TGCGCCAGCAGCCCCCAGGACACCTATAATTCACCCCTCCACTTT. As protein: CASSPQDTYNSPLHF. The whole variable domain, remainder taken from reference TRBV5-1 and TRBJ1-6, is KAGVTQTPRYLIKTRGQQVTLSCSPISGHRSVSWYQQTPGQGLQFLFEYFSETQRNKGNFPGRFSGRQFSNSRSEMNVSTLELGDSALYLCASSPQDTYNSPLHFGNGTRLTVT.

The V gene is TRBV19, the J gene TRBJ1-1, with a weak D call TRBD1 (6 bases). The V and J ends lost 6 bases and 2 bases respectively, with 13 bases between them. Germline values: CDR1 LNHDA, CDR2 SQIVND (reference sequence). The CDR3 contains 14 residues. For the CDR3, the DNA is TGTGCCAGTAGCAAGACAGGTAGAAACACTGAAGCTTTCTTT. Translating it yields CASSKTGRNTEAFF.

This rearrangement joins TRBV4-2 to TRBJ2-2, with TRBD1 matching over 8 bases. The ends lost 4 bases at V and 2 bases at J; junction bases unmatched: 3. The CDR3 sequence is 15 residues long. Looked up from germline, CDR1 is LGHNA and CDR2 is YNFKEQ. In DNA, the CDR3 is TGTGCCAGCAGCCGAGGACAGGGAAACACCGGGGAGCTGTTTTTT. Protein sequence: CASSRGQGNTGELFF.

V gene TRBV13 combines with J gene TRBJ1-5; D ambiguous. Looked up from germline, CDR1 is PRHDT and CDR2 is FYEKMQ (reference sequence). Trimming took off 0 bases at V and 6 bases at J, with 15 bases between the two ends. CDR3 length: 16 residues. The CDR3 DNA reads TGTGCCAGCAGCTTAGGGGCCAGAGGCCGGCCTCAGCCCCAGCATTTT. Residues: CASSLGARGRPQPQHF. Combining the CDR3 with reference TRBV13 and TRBJ1-5 gives the whole variable domain AAGVIQSPRHLIKEKRETATLKCYPIPRHDTVYWYQQGPGQDPQFLISFYEKMQSDKGSIPDRFSAQQFSDYHSELNMSSLELGDSALYFCASSLGARGRPQPQHFGDGTRLSIL.

This chain connects TRBV28 to TRBJ2-7; TRBD2 aligns across 7 bases. Germline CDR1 is MDHEN and CDR2 is SYDVKM. The V gene end was trimmed by 5 bases and the J gene end by 0 bases; junction bases not matched to a gene: 7. There are 15 residues in the CDR3. The CDR3 sequence: CASSMGGGSSYEQYF. As DNA, the CDR3 is TGTGCCAGCAGTATGGGGGGGGGAAGCTCCTACGAGCAGTACTTC. Drawing the rest from reference TRBV28 and TRBJ2-7, the complete variable domain is DVKVTQSSRYLVKRTGEKVFLECVQDMDHENMFWYRQDPGLGLRLIYFSYDVKMKEKGDIPEGYSVSREKKERFSLILESASTNQTSMYLCASSMGGGSSYEQYFGPGTRLTVT.